The 17 T cell receptor beta chains in this list originate from one sample, sequenced in a study of cytomegalovirus exposure and HLA in healthy donors. It was with 60 Vbeta and 13 Jbeta primers that the PCR ran. Some clones are missing from TCRdb's copy, which holds only in-frame ones; the method was immunoSEQ multiplex PCR. The sample has roughly 130,000 clones; approximately 83% are singletons. The specimen sequenced was PBMCs. The receptors here all came from a girl aged 2-10 years in good health and CMV-seronegative.

This chain uses TRBV7-9 with TRBJ2-7; 7 bases match TRBD2. Per germline, CDR1 SEHNR and CDR2 FQNEAQ (reference sequence). The V segment lost 5 bases and the J segment 3 bases; nucleotides outside the gene matches: 10. CDR3 length equals 15 residues. The CDR3 bases are TGTGCCAGCAGCGAGGGCCTAGCGGAGAACTACGAGCAGTACTTC. Its translation: CASSEGLAENYEQYF.

V is TRBV6-1 and J is TRBJ1-4, with 9 bases fitting TRBD1. This CDR3 spans 15 amino acids. Looked up from germline, CDR1 is MNHNS and CDR2 is SASEGT. J was trimmed by 8 bases and V by 6 bases; bases with no gene match: 10. CDR3 nucleotides: TGTGCCAGCAGACTCCCGGGACAGGGTAACGAAAAACTGTTTTTT. Encoded protein: CASRLPGQGNEKLFF.

This clone occurred once. The rearrangement uses TRBV7-2 and TRBJ2-7, with 7 bases lining up with TRBD1. The CDR3 consists of 14 residues. After removal of 2 bases from V and 2 bases from J, the junction contained 3 bases not matched to a gene. Per the germline V gene, CDR1 is SGHTA and CDR2 is FQGNSA. The CDR3 region has the DNA TGTGCCAGCAGCTTAACTCAGGGGGCCTACGAGCAGTACTTC. Protein product: CASSLTQGAYEQYF.

The chain couples TRBV5-1 to TRBJ2-5; possibly TRBD2 for D (5 bases). Germline V gene data show CDR1 as SGHRS and CDR2 as YFSETQ. This CDR3 spans 14 amino acids. V was trimmed by 4 bases and J by 4 bases, leaving 14 bases between them. CDR3 protein: CASSMGRGGETQYF. The DNA for the CDR3 is TGCGCCAGCAGCATGGGTAGAGGAGGAGAGACCCAGTACTTC. The entire variable domain, with the rest obtained from reference TRBV5-1 and TRBJ2-5, is as follows: KAGVTQTPRYLIKTRGQQVTLSCSPISGHRSVSWYQQTPGQGLQFLFEYFSETQRNKGNFPGRFSGRQFSNSRSEMNVSTLELGDSALYLCASSMGRGGETQYFGPGTRLLVL.

This sequence joins TRBV5-1 and TRBJ2-7; 12 nucleotides align to TRBD2. V lost 3 bases and J lost 7; bases outside the gene matches: 11. This CDR3 spans 16 amino acids. CDR1 SGHRS and CDR2 YFSETQ come from the germline V gene. CDR3 region: CASSSSLAGGPGEQYF. As DNA, the CDR3 is TGCGCCAGCAGCTCGTCTCTAGCGGGAGGGCCGGGAGAGCAGTACTTC.

The chain couples TRBV4-1 to TRBJ2-5; D possibly corresponds to TRBD2 (6 bases). CDR1 and CDR2 from the germline V gene are MGHRA and YSYEKL. This CDR3 comprises 16 residues. V gave up 1 base and J gave up 2 bases, with 14 bases separating them. The DNA of the CDR3 is TGCGCCAGCAGCCAAGTAAGGCGAGGACTACAAGAGACCCAGTACTTC. Translating it yields CASSQVRRGLQETQYF.

This rearrangement joins TRBV6-1 to TRBJ2-7; the match to TRBD1 covers 8 bases. Per the germline V gene, CDR1 is MNHNS and CDR2 is SASEGT. The junction had 8 bases not matched to a gene; V was cut back by 3 bases and J by 1 base. The CDR3 totals 16 residues. The CDR3 protein is CASSDRATGGSYEQYF. The CDR3 bases are TGTGCCAGCAGTGACCGGGCTACAGGGGGTTCCTACGAGCAGTACTTC.

The rearrangement joins TRBV7-6 to TRBJ2-7; 13 nucleotides agree with TRBD2. The CDR3 totals 14 residues. CDR1 SGHVS and CDR2 FNYEAQ come from the germline V gene. J lost 6 bases, V lost 4 bases, and 3 bases had no gene match. The CDR3 protein is CASSSTSGGPEQYF. CDR3 DNA sequence: TGTGCCAGCAGCTCGACTAGCGGGGGGCCCGAGCAGTACTTC. The full variable domain, completed using reference TRBV7-6 and TRBJ2-7, is GAGVSQSPRYKVTKRGQDVALRCDPISGHVSLYWYRQALGQGPEFLTYFNYEAQQDKSGLPNDRFSAERPEGSISTLTIQRTEQRDSAMYRCASSSTSGGPEQYFGPGTRLTVT.

The rearrangement joins TRBV19 to TRBJ2-5, with TRBD2 matching 10 bases. Germline V lookup: CDR1 LNHDA, CDR2 SQIVND (reference sequence). CDR3 length: 14 residues. With 5 bases clipped from V and 7 bases from J, the junction kept 7 bases outside the gene matches. The CDR3 DNA reads TGTGCCAGTAGTCCGAGCGGGGGGGCTGGGACCCAGTACTTC. Translated: CASSPSGGAGTQYF.

The chain links TRBV30 to TRBJ2-2; D is uncertain. This CDR3 has 16 residues. The germline V gene encodes CDR1 GTSNPN and CDR2 SVGIG (reference sequence). Trimming pared 0 bases from V and 6 bases from J, leaving 17 bases between. The CDR3 spells CAWSVSRVRPAGELFF. Here the CDR3 DNA reads TGTGCCTGGAGTGTATCCCGGGTCCGACCGGCCGGGGAGCTGTTTTTT.

The J gene is TRBJ2-7, the V gene TRBV4-1, with TRBD1 matching over 7 bases. Trimming cost V 0 bases and J 2 bases; bases outside gene matches: 4. Looked up from germline, CDR1 is MGHRA and CDR2 is YSYEKL. The CDR3 extends over 15 amino acids. Here the CDR3 DNA reads TGCGCCAGCAGCCAAGATGAGGGGGCTCCCTACGAGCAGTACTTC. Amino acid sequence: CASSQDEGAPYEQYF.

The V and J genes are TRBV28 and TRBJ1-6; unclear D gene. V lost 7 bases and J 5 bases, leaving 12 bases between the germline ends. CDR1 MDHEN and CDR2 SYDVKM come from the germline V gene. This CDR3 has 14 residues. CDR3 nucleotides: TGTGCCAGCATTACTCACGGAGATAATTCACCCCTCCACTTT. Its protein is CASITHGDNSPLHF. Filled out from reference TRBV28 and TRBJ1-6, the complete variable domain reads DVKVTQSSRYLVKRTGEKVFLECVQDMDHENMFWYRQDPGLGLRLIYFSYDVKMKEKGDIPEGYSVSREKKERFSLILESASTNQTSMYLCASITHGDNSPLHFGNGTRLTVT.

The chain employs TRBV30 and TRBJ2-7, with TRBD2 matching 9 bases. This CDR3 has 15 residues. CDR1 is GTSNPN and CDR2 is SVGIG in the germline V gene (reference sequence). V shed 3 bases and J 2 bases; nucleotides not matched to a gene: 8. CDR3 in amino acids: CAWRRGLALTYEQYF. CDR3 DNA sequence: TGTGCCTGGAGACGGGGACTAGCTTTAACCTACGAGCAGTACTTC.

The chain employs TRBV6-6 and TRBJ1-1, with D uncertain. This CDR3 region has 15 residues. Trimming left V 6 bases short and J 4 bases short, with 18 bases between. Germline CDR1 MNHNY, CDR2 SVGAGI (reference sequence). The CDR3 coding sequence is TGTGCCAGCAGCCTACGATCCCCTTCGGTCACTGAAGCTTTCTTT. The encoded protein is CASSLRSPSVTEAFF.

The genes are TRBV10-3 and TRBJ1-5; 9 bases map to TRBD1. V shed 6 bases and J 5 bases; nucleotides not matched to a gene: 5. This CDR3 is built from 14 residues. The germline V gene encodes CDR1 ENHRY and CDR2 SYGVKD. The CDR3 loop reads CAIRRDRDDQPQHF. As DNA, the CDR3 is TGTGCCATCAGACGGGACAGGGATGATCAGCCCCAGCATTTT.

CDR3 loop: CAIMSGNTGELFF. CDR3 bases: TGTGCCATCATGTCGGGGAACACCGGGGAGCTGTTTTTT. This chain uses TRBV10-3 with TRBJ2-2; D not certain. The CDR3 extends over 13 amino acids. Deletions cut 7 bases from V and 1 base from J, with 7 bases between. Germline loops: CDR1 ENHRY, CDR2 SYGVKD.

The sample holds a few counts of this clone. V usage is TRBV6-1 and J usage is TRBJ1-2; TRBD1 agrees at 8 bases. With 3 bases clipped from V and 4 bases from J, the junction kept 7 bases outside the gene matches. Germline V CDR1 and CDR2: MNHNS, SASEGT. The CDR3 covers 15 residues. The CDR3 is CASSDPGTGIYGYTF. The CDR3 nucleotides are TGTGCCAGCAGTGACCCCGGGACAGGAATCTATGGCTACACCTTC.